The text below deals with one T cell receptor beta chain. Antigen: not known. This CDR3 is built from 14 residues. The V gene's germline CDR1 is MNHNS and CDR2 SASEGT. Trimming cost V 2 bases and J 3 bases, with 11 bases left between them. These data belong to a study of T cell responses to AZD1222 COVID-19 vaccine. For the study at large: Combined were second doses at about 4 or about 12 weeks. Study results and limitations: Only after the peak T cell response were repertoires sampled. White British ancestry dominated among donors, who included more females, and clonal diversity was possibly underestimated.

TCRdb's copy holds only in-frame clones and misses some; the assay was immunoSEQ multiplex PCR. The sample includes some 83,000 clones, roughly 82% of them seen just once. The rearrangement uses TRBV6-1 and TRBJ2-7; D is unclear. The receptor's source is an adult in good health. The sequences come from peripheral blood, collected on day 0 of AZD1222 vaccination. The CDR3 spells CASSENPVVYEQYF. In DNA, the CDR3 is TGTGCCAGCAGTGAAAATCCAGTCGTCTACGAGCAGTACTTC.